This TCR beta chain was sequenced during a study of CD8+CD57+ T cells in acquired aplastic anemia. Broader study findings: Patients and controls shared 25 to 30 CD8+ CDR3 sequences.

The authors sequenced patients whose flow cytometry had shown CD8+CD57+ cell expansion. Every one of the patients had aplastic anemia (severe, acquired). This clonotype appeared many times. Its antigen is unidentified. Genomic DNA acted as the template from which TCR beta VDJ combination and CDR3 sequence profiling were carried out. TCRdb independently ran MiXCR on the reads; one entry per CDR3 protein. The sample gives 150,000 to 200,000 distinct CDR3 sequences, less than 60% of which show up once; around 1.1% is in the top ten. Trimming removed 7 bases at V and 4 bases at J, with 10 bases between. There are 12 residues in the CDR3. Germline-derived CDR1 and CDR2 are LNHDA and SQIVND (reference sequence).

This rearrangement joins TRBV19 to TRBJ1-2; D unclear. The sequencing sample was made of sorted CD4+, CD8+, or CD8+CD57+ T cells (not recorded which) from PBMCs. This receptor was identified in a human donor with aplastic anemia. The CDR3 DNA reads as TGTGCCAGTATGCACTCGGGCTATGGCTACACCTTC. It yields the protein CASMHSGYGYTF.